Shown below are 22 T cell receptor beta chains from a single sample sequenced in a study of blood T cell repertoires in COVID-19. Some clones are missing from TCRdb's copy, which holds only in-frame ones; the method was immunoSEQ multiplex PCR. The sample lists some 130,000 clones, around 80% occurring once. Sequencing was carried out using peripheral blood. All receptors come from a man in his sixties who had recovered from COVID-19.

The V and J genes are TRBV7-2 and TRBJ2-5; tentative D call: TRBD2 (5 bases). Trimming pared 2 bases from V and 3 bases from J, leaving 7 bases between. The germline CDR1 and CDR2 sequences are SGHTA and FQGNSA. This CDR3 is 13 amino acids long. CDR3: CASSLRREETQYF. The CDR3 DNA follows: TGTGCCAGCAGCTTACGGCGGGAAGAGACCCAGTACTTC.

The chain combines TRBV19 with TRBJ1-5, with no clear D. Germline V gene lookup returns CDR1 LNHDA and CDR2 SQIVND (reference sequence). V was pared by 3 bases and J by 6 bases, with 12 bases between. The CDR3 has 14 residues. The CDR3 spells CASSIRGSSQPQHF. The CDR3 DNA reads as TGTGCCAGTAGTATCCGGGGTTCAAGTCAGCCCCAGCATTTT.

The chain employs TRBV9 and TRBJ1-3; 10 nucleotides match TRBD1. This CDR3 region has 16 residues. The V and J ends lost 0 bases and 2 bases, in that order; junction bases with no gene match: 2. Germline CDR1 reads SGDLS; CDR2 reads YYNGEE. CDR3 amino acids: CASSVDGTGAGNTIYF. The CDR3 nucleotides read TGTGCCAGCAGCGTAGACGGGACAGGGGCTGGAAACACCATATATTTT.

The table lists this clone with a few counts. The V and J genes are TRBV19 and TRBJ2-3; 12 bases are a match to TRBD2. The germline gives CDR1 LNHDA, CDR2 SQIVND (reference sequence). The CDR3 is made up of 16 amino acids. V dropped 5 bases and J dropped 2; count of bases not matched to a gene: 5. The CDR3 nucleotides read TGTGCCAGTAGTTCTAGACTAGCGGGAGACACAGATACGCAGTATTTT. It specifies CASSSRLAGDTDTQYF.

CDR3 sequence reads: CASSYSSGGSDTQYF. The DNA of the CDR3 is TGTGCCAGCAGTTACTCCAGCGGGGGCTCAGATACGCAGTATTTT. The rearrangement uses TRBV6-2 or TRBV6-3 and TRBJ2-3; TRBD2 matches at 8 bases. The CDR3 has 15 residues. CDR1 and CDR2 (germline): MNHEY, SVGEGT. The ends lost 0 bases at V and 4 bases at J; junction bases unmatched: 3.

This clone has just a few counts. This rearrangement joins TRBV15 to TRBJ2-1; 14 bases align to TRBD2. The V and J ends lost 6 bases and 7 bases, in that order; junction bases with no gene match: 5. CDR1 and CDR2 (germline): LNHNV, YYDKDF (reference sequence). The CDR3 has 15 residues. This CDR3 reads CATRNGLAGGNEQFF. In DNA form, the CDR3 reads TGTGCCACCAGGAACGGACTAGCGGGGGGTAATGAGCAGTTCTTC.

The gene calls are TRBV18 and TRBJ1-2; D is ambiguous. Between the trimmed V and J ends, which lost 3 bases and 0 bases, there was a span of 17 bases. Germline assignment: CDR1 KGHSH and CDR2 LQKENI. The CDR3 length is 17 residues. In DNA, the CDR3 is TGTGCCAGCTCACCCTCAGGCGGAGGGTCGGCTAACTATGGCTACACCTTC. This sequence encodes CASSPSGGGSANYGYTF.

CDR3 sequence (DNA): TGCAGCGTTAACCCGACCGACTCCTGGGCTTTCTTT. This encodes CSVNPTDSWAFF. V is TRBV29-1 and J is TRBJ1-1; D is undetermined. Trimming took 5 bases from V and 11 from J, leaving 18 bases between them. Germline CDR1 and CDR2: SQVTM and ANQGSEA. The length of the CDR3 is 12 residues.

V usage is TRBV3-1 (or the pseudogene TRBV3-2) and J usage is TRBJ1-4; D ambiguous. The ends were cut back, 1 base at V and 0 bases at J, with 9 bases in the middle. This CDR3 region has 16 residues. Germline CDR1 and CDR2: LGHDT and YNNKEL (reference sequence). The CDR3 DNA reads TGTGCCAGCAGCCAAGGAGCTTTTGCAACTAATGAAAAACTGTTTTTT. It specifies CASSQGAFATNEKLFF.

This clone came up once. The chain joins TRBV7-2 to TRBJ1-1; D gene unclear. This CDR3 spans 13 amino acids. Trimming took off 4 bases at V and 1 base at J, with 7 bases between the two ends. Looked up from germline, CDR1 is SGHTA and CDR2 is FQGNSA. CDR3 sequence (DNA): TGTGCCAGCAGCTCCCGACAGAACACTGAAGCTTTCTTT. Translation: CASSSRQNTEAFF. Supplemented by reference TRBV7-2 and TRBJ1-1, the full variable domain reads GAGVSQSPSNKVTEKGKDVELRCDPISGHTALYWYRQSLGQGLEFLIYFQGNSAPDKSGLPSDRFSAERTGGSVSTLTIQRTQQEDSAVYLCASSSRQNTEAFFGQGTRLTVV.

The chain couples TRBV5-1 to TRBJ2-7; 8 bases align to TRBD2. There are 14 residues in the CDR3. J lost 2 bases, V lost 4 bases, and 5 bases had no gene match. Germline CDR1 reads SGHRS; CDR2 reads YFSETQ. The CDR3, as DNA: TGCGCCAGCAGCCTCGGACTAGCTACCTACGAGCAGTACTTC. It specifies CASSLGLATYEQYF.

V gene TRBV27 combines with J gene TRBJ2-3; possibly TRBD1 for D (6 bases). The germline CDR1 and CDR2 sequences are MNHEY and SMNVEV (reference sequence). The CDR3 length is 12 residues. Trimming pared 5 bases from V and 10 bases from J, leaving 13 bases between. The CDR3 nucleotides are TGTGCCAGCAGTGTCACAGGGATGTCGCAGTATTTT. It yields the protein CASSVTGMSQYF.

The chain links TRBV11-2 to TRBJ2-7; 9 nucleotides match TRBD1. Germline assignment: CDR1 SGHAT and CDR2 FQNNGV. The CDR3 has 15 residues. Trimming cost V 4 bases and J 1 base; bases outside gene matches: 5. CDR3 nucleotide sequence: TGTGCCAGCAGCTCACAGGGGGCGGCTTCCTACGAGCAGTACTTC. Translating it yields CASSSQGAASYEQYF. The whole variable domain, filled in from reference TRBV11-2 and TRBJ2-7, reads EAGVAQSPRYKIIEKRQSVAFWCNPISGHATLYWYQQILGQGPKLLIQFQNNGVVDDSQLPKDRFSAERLKGVDSTLKIQPAKLEDSAVYLCASSSQGAASYEQYFGPGTRLTVT.

This clone was picked up one time. CDR3 loop: CASSLTGGLDEQYF. The CDR3 region has the DNA TGCGCCAGCAGCTTGACAGGGGGCCTGGACGAGCAGTACTTC. The chain recombines TRBV5-1 with TRBJ2-7, with 9 bases fitting TRBD1. Germline V lookup: CDR1 SGHRS, CDR2 YFSETQ. The trim removed 1 base at V and 5 bases at J, leaving 4 bases unmatched. The CDR3 runs 14 residues.

The gene calls are TRBV19 and TRBJ1-2; 7 nucleotides align to TRBD1. The CDR3 consists of 13 residues. Germline V gene data show CDR1 as LNHDA and CDR2 as SQIVND (reference sequence). With 10 bases clipped from V and 4 bases from J, the junction kept 9 bases outside the gene matches. The CDR3, as DNA: TGTGCCACCAGGGAAGGGGGCGTCTATGGCTACACCTTC. The encoded protein is CATREGGVYGYTF. The whole variable domain, remainder taken from reference TRBV19 and TRBJ1-2, is DGGITQSPKYLFRKEGQNVTLSCEQNLNHDAMYWYRQDPGQGLRLIYYSQIVNDFQKGDIAEGYSVSREKKESFPLTVTSAQKNPTAFYLCATREGGVYGYTFGSGTRLTVV.

This rearrangement joins TRBV28 to TRBJ2-7, with 8 positions matching TRBD1. V gave up 4 bases and J gave up 2 bases; unmatched junction bases: 1. The CDR3 spans 13 residues. The germline V gene has CDR1 MDHEN and CDR2 SYDVKM. CDR3 sequence (DNA): TGTGCCAGCAGTTCACAGGGGGCCTACGAGCAGTACTTC. This codes for CASSSQGAYEQYF.

This clone was detected only a few times. This rearrangement joins TRBV28 to TRBJ2-1; weak D call: TRBD2 (6 bases). The CDR3 has 16 amino acids. V shed 6 bases and J shed 8 bases, with 23 bases lying between them. CDR1 and CDR2 from the germline V gene are MDHEN and SYDVKM. In DNA, the CDR3 is TGTGCCAGCAGGTATAAAAGGGGACTTCTCCCCTATGAGCAGTTCTTC. Amino acid sequence: CASRYKRGLLPYEQFF.

This sequence joins TRBV7-8 and TRBJ2-1, with 8 bases fitting TRBD2. The CDR3 extends over 16 amino acids. J gave up 3 bases and V 5 bases, and 9 bases lay outside the gene matches. Germline V CDR1 and CDR2: SGHVS, FQNEAQ. CDR3 sequence: CASSPIPGGNYNEQFF. The CDR3 DNA reads TGTGCCAGCAGCCCAATTCCGGGAGGGAACTACAATGAGCAGTTCTTC.

The chain couples TRBV29-1 to TRBJ1-2; D remains ambiguous. CDR1 is SQVTM and CDR2 is ANQGSEA in the germline V gene. V lost 0 bases and J lost 4, with 9 bases in between. This CDR3 spans 13 amino acids. The DNA for the CDR3 is TGCAGCGTTGAAGATGAGGTGCCCTATGGCTACACCTTC. Residues: CSVEDEVPYGYTF.

This clone was counted once. This chain links TRBV7-8 with TRBJ1-1, with D perhaps matching TRBD1 (6 bases). CDR1 is SGHVS and CDR2 is FQNEAQ in the germline V gene. The CDR3 totals 15 residues. The ends were cut back, 3 bases at V and 1 base at J, with 12 bases in the middle. In nucleotides, the CDR3 is TGTGCCAGCAGCTTTGAGGACAGACCGAACACTGAAGCTTTCTTT. Amino acids: CASSFEDRPNTEAFF.

This chain uses TRBV11-3 with TRBJ2-7; the D gene is possibly TRBD1 (5 bases). Germline lookup yields CDR1 SGHNT and CDR2 YENEEA. The CDR3 has 13 residues. Trimming took off 2 bases at V and 6 bases at J, with 11 bases between the two ends. The CDR3 bases are TGTGCCAGCAGCTTAAGTAGGGGAAGCGAGCAGTACTTC. Translating it yields CASSLSRGSEQYF.

The J gene is TRBJ2-2, the V gene TRBV6-6; 7 positions agree with TRBD1. The junction had 7 bases not matched to a gene; V was cut back by 7 bases and J by 2 bases. The CDR3 extends over 15 amino acids. Germline loops: CDR1 MNHNY, CDR2 SVGAGI (reference sequence). The CDR3 sequence: CASMTNRGNTGELFF. In DNA, the CDR3 is TGTGCCAGCATGACGAACAGGGGAAACACCGGGGAGCTGTTTTTT.